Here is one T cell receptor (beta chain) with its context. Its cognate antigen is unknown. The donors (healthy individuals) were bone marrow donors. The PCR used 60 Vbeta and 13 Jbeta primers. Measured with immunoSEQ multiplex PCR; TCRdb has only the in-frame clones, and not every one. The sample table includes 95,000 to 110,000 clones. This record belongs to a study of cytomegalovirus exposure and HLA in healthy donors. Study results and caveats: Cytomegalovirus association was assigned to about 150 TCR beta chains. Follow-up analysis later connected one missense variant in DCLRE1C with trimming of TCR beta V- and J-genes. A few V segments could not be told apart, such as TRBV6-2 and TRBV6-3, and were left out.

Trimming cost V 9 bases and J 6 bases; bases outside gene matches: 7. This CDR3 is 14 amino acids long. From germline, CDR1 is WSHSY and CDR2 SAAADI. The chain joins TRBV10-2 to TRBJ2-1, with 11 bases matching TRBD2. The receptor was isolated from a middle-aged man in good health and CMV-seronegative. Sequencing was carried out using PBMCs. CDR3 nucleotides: TGCGCCAGTGTAACTAGCGGGAGATTCAATGAGCAGTTCTTC. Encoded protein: CASVTSGRFNEQFF.